Listed below are T cell receptor beta chains from one sample, sequenced in a study of OX40 agonist ivuxolimab in advanced cancers. Clones were sequenced by immunoSEQ multiplex PCR, and TCRdb holds only the in-frame ones, with some missing. There are tens of thousands of clones in the sample; 81% occur only once, and more than 3.5% lies in the top ten. The source material was CD4+ or CD8+ T cells sorted from blood, sampled in a trial of the OX40 agonist ivuxolimab. The receptors originated from an adult with an advanced solid tumor such as melanoma, head and neck, liver or kidney cancer. The CDR3 runs from the conserved cysteine through the conserved F or W. The D gene is left open where the match is weak. Some rows have no size entry. The others give once, few or many, or a class for an expanded clone.

D gene: NA
J gene: TRBJ2-5
clone size: NA
V gene: TRBV2
CDR3 DNA: TGTGCCAGTCGACAGGAGCAAGAGACCCAGTACTTC
CDR3 protein: CASRQEQETQYF

D gene: NA
J gene: TRBJ2-1
clone size: NA
V gene: TRBV6-6
CDR3 DNA: TGTGCCAGCAGGATAACAGAGTCATACAATGAGCAGTTCTTC
CDR3 protein: CASRITESYNEQFF

D gene: NA
J gene: TRBJ1-1
clone size: NA
V gene: TRBV4-3
CDR3 DNA: TGCGCCAGCAGCCAGGCGGGAGGGGGGGGAGGAGCTTTCTTT
CDR3 protein: CASSQAGGGGGAFF

D gene: TRBD1
J gene: TRBJ2-7
clone size: NA
V gene: TRBV30
CDR3 DNA: TGTGCCTCAGACAGGGCGACCTACGAGCAGTACTTC
CDR3 protein: CASDRATYEQYF

D gene: NA
J gene: TRBJ1-3
clone size: NA
V gene: TRBV18
CDR3 DNA: TGTGCCAGCTCACCGACTTTTTTTAGTGGGACCGATATATCTGGAAACACCATATATTTT
CDR3 protein: CASSPTFFSGTDISGNTIYF

D gene: NA
J gene: TRBJ2-1
clone size: NA
V gene: TRBV2
CDR3 DNA: TGTGCCAGCAGCCTCGGCAGGGACAATGAGCAGTTCTTC
CDR3 protein: CASSLGRDNEQFF

D gene: TRBD2
J gene: TRBJ2-5
clone size: NA
V gene: TRBV5-1
CDR3 DNA: TGCGCCAGCAGCCTGGGACTAGCGGGAGATATGGAGACCCAGTACTTC
CDR3 protein: CASSLGLAGDMETQYF

D gene: NA
J gene: TRBJ1-2
clone size: once
V gene: TRBV29-1
CDR3 DNA: TGCAGCGTTGACATTCCTGGTGGCTACACCTTC
CDR3 protein: CSVDIPGGYTF

D gene: TRBD1
J gene: TRBJ2-7
clone size: NA
V gene: TRBV13
CDR3 DNA: TGTGCCAGCACGAACGGCAAGGGGGCAATCTACGAGCAGTACTTC
CDR3 protein: CASTNGKGAIYEQYF

D gene: TRBD2
J gene: TRBJ2-7
clone size: NA
V gene: TRBV6-5
CDR3 DNA: TGTGCCAGCAGTGCTCCGGGACTAGGGACCTACGAGCAGTACTTC
CDR3 protein: CASSAPGLGTYEQYF

D gene: NA
J gene: TRBJ1-2
clone size: NA
V gene: TRBV6-5
CDR3 DNA: TGTGCCAGCAGTCCTCGGGAGGTCCTGTATGGCTACACCTTC
CDR3 protein: CASSPREVLYGYTF

D gene: NA
J gene: TRBJ1-5
clone size: medium-sized
V gene: TRBV2
CDR3 DNA: TGTGCCAGCAGCCGGGACATAGGCAATCAGCCCCAGCATTTT
CDR3 protein: CASSRDIGNQPQHF

D gene: TRBD1
J gene: TRBJ1-1
clone size: NA
V gene: TRBV4-3
CDR3 DNA: TGCGCCAGCAGCCGCCAGGACAGGGGGATGGCTGAAGCTTTCTTT
CDR3 protein: CASSRQDRGMAEAFF

D gene: NA
J gene: TRBJ2-1
clone size: NA
V gene: TRBV18
CDR3 DNA: TGTGCCAGCTCACGGCAGGGGCCTTACAATGAGCAGTTCTTC
CDR3 protein: CASSRQGPYNEQFF

D gene: NA
J gene: TRBJ1-3
clone size: NA
V gene: TRBV10-3
CDR3 DNA: TGTGCCATCTCGCAGGTATTGAGCACCATATATTTT
CDR3 protein: CAISQVLSTIYF

D gene: NA
J gene: TRBJ1-2
clone size: NA
V gene: TRBV6-1
CDR3 DNA: TGTGCCAGCAGTTCAGACAGGTGGTTAAGCTACACCTTC
CDR3 protein: CASSSDRWLSYTF

D gene: TRBD2
J gene: TRBJ2-7
clone size: NA
V gene: TRBV5-1
CDR3 DNA: TGCGCCAGCAGCTTTGCGGGAGGGCCTTATAACGAGCAGTACTTC
CDR3 protein: CASSFAGGPYNEQYF

D gene: NA
J gene: TRBJ1-2
clone size: NA
V gene: TRBV5-4
CDR3 DNA: TGTGCCAGCAGCCCCTGGGGGGCCGACTATGGCTACACCTTC
CDR3 protein: CASSPWGADYGYTF

D gene: TRBD2
J gene: TRBJ2-7
clone size: NA
V gene: TRBV19
CDR3 DNA: TGTGCCAGTAGTATAGAGGCTAGCGGAGCACCTTACGAGCAGTACTTC
CDR3 protein: CASSIEASGAPYEQYF

D gene: NA
J gene: TRBJ1-2
clone size: few
V gene: TRBV4-1
CDR3 DNA: TGCGCCAGCAGCCCGGGATATGGCTACACCTTC
CDR3 protein: CASSPGYGYTF

D gene: NA
J gene: TRBJ1-2
clone size: NA
V gene: TRBV6-1
CDR3 DNA: TGTGCCAGCAGTGAAAAATTACGGGTGGGCTACACCTTC
CDR3 protein: CASSEKLRVGYTF

D gene: NA
J gene: TRBJ1-3
clone size: few
V gene: TRBV6-5
CDR3 DNA: TGTGCCAGCAGTTTGTTGGGATTAGGAAACACCATATATTTT
CDR3 protein: CASSLLGLGNTIYF

D gene: TRBD1
J gene: TRBJ1-1
clone size: NA
V gene: TRBV2
CDR3 DNA: TGTGCCAGCCTTACCCGACAGGGGACCTTTGAAGCTTTCTTT
CDR3 protein: CASLTRQGTFEAFF

D gene: TRBD1
J gene: TRBJ2-1
clone size: NA
V gene: TRBV7-8
CDR3 DNA: TGTGCCAGCAGCCAAATCGGACAGGGGGTGGCAGATGAGCAGTTCTTC
CDR3 protein: CASSQIGQGVADEQFF

D gene: TRBD1
J gene: TRBJ2-7
clone size: NA
V gene: TRBV19
CDR3 DNA: TGTGCCAGTAGGCTTGGGACAGGGGCCTACGAGCAGTACTTC
CDR3 protein: CASRLGTGAYEQYF

D gene: TRBD2
J gene: TRBJ2-3
clone size: NA
V gene: TRBV5-4
CDR3 DNA: TGTGCCAGCAGCTTAAACGGACTAGCGGGAGGTAGCACAGATACGCAGTATTTT
CDR3 protein: CASSLNGLAGGSTDTQYF

D gene: NA
J gene: TRBJ2-3
clone size: NA
V gene: TRBV5-4
CDR3 DNA: TGTGCCAGCAGCTTTAGGTTCGGGACCACAGATACGCAGTATTTT
CDR3 protein: CASSFRFGTTDTQYF

D gene: TRBD2
J gene: TRBJ2-7
clone size: NA
V gene: TRBV18
CDR3 DNA: TGTGCCAGCTCACCTGGGAGCAAACTAGCGGGAAATCGCTACGAGCAGTACTTC
CDR3 protein: CASSPGSKLAGNRYEQYF

D gene: NA
J gene: TRBJ1-4
clone size: NA
V gene: TRBV5-6
CDR3 DNA: TGTGCCAGCACCGGAAAGGCAGCTCTAGGGGAAAAACTGTTTTTT
CDR3 protein: CASTGKAALGEKLFF

D gene: NA
J gene: TRBJ1-5
clone size: NA
V gene: TRBV5-8
CDR3 DNA: TGTGCCAGCAGCTTTACCGCTGGGGGCAGGGGCGCCCATCAGCCCCAGCATTTT
CDR3 protein: CASSFTAGGRGAHQPQHF

D gene: NA
J gene: TRBJ1-5
clone size: NA
V gene: TRBV2
CDR3 DNA: TGTGCCAGCAGTGGTCGTGGGGGGTTCCAGCCCCAGCATTTT
CDR3 protein: CASSGRGGFQPQHF

D gene: NA
J gene: TRBJ2-7
clone size: NA
V gene: TRBV15
CDR3 DNA: TGTGCCACCAGCGACGGCGACCGTTACGAGCAGTACTTC
CDR3 protein: CATSDGDRYEQYF

D gene: TRBD1
J gene: TRBJ1-1
clone size: NA
V gene: TRBV11-2
CDR3 DNA: TGTGCCAGCAGCGCAGACAGGGGGGCTGAAGCTTTCTTT
CDR3 protein: CASSADRGAEAFF

D gene: TRBD1
J gene: TRBJ1-1
clone size: NA
V gene: TRBV15
CDR3 DNA: TGTGCCACCAGCAGAGAGATGGGACAGATGAACACTGAAGCTTTCTTT
CDR3 protein: CATSREMGQMNTEAFF

D gene: NA
J gene: TRBJ1-1
clone size: NA
V gene: TRBV6-5
CDR3 DNA: TGTGCCAGCAGTTACGGCAGGACAGCTGAAGCTTTCTTT
CDR3 protein: CASSYGRTAEAFF

D gene: NA
J gene: TRBJ2-1
clone size: NA
V gene: TRBV15
CDR3 DNA: TGTGCCACCGGACTCACGGGAGCGGGGACAGACAATGAGCAGTTCTTC
CDR3 protein: CATGLTGAGTDNEQFF

D gene: NA
J gene: TRBJ2-3
clone size: NA
V gene: TRBV7-9
CDR3 DNA: TGTGCCAGCTTAGACTCAGATACGCAGTATTTT
CDR3 protein: CASLDSDTQYF

D gene: TRBD1
J gene: TRBJ2-7
clone size: NA
V gene: TRBV2
CDR3 DNA: TGTGCCAGCAGCGCCCCAGGGGGCAATGGGAACGAGCAGTACTTC
CDR3 protein: CASSAPGGNGNEQYF

D gene: TRBD1
J gene: TRBJ1-1
clone size: NA
V gene: TRBV11-2
CDR3 DNA: TGTGCCAGCAGCTGGAACAGGGGAGGGACTGAAGCTTTCTTT
CDR3 protein: CASSWNRGGTEAFF

D gene: NA
J gene: TRBJ1-2
clone size: NA
V gene: TRBV7-2
CDR3 DNA: TGTGCCAGCAGCTTAGGCAGGGGCAACTATGGCTACACCTTC
CDR3 protein: CASSLGRGNYGYTF

D gene: NA
J gene: TRBJ2-5
clone size: NA
V gene: TRBV5-1
CDR3 DNA: TGCGCCACCAGTAGAACGGATCAAGAGACCCAGTACTTC
CDR3 protein: CATSRTDQETQYF

D gene: NA
J gene: TRBJ2-1
clone size: NA
V gene: TRBV7-9
CDR3 DNA: TGTGCCAGCAGCTCAATCCCCCAGGGGCTGCAGTTCTTC
CDR3 protein: CASSSIPQGLQFF

D gene: NA
J gene: TRBJ2-1
clone size: NA
V gene: TRBV11-2
CDR3 DNA: TGTGCCAGCAGCTTAAACGAAGCTTACAATGAGCAGTTCTTC
CDR3 protein: CASSLNEAYNEQFF

D gene: TRBD1
J gene: TRBJ1-1
clone size: NA
V gene: TRBV7-3
CDR3 DNA: TGTGCCAGCAGCTCCCAGACAGGGGACACTGAAGCTTTCTTT
CDR3 protein: CASSSQTGDTEAFF

D gene: TRBD1
J gene: TRBJ2-7
clone size: NA
V gene: TRBV6-6
CDR3 DNA: TGTGCCAGCAGTGACCCCGGGACAGGCCACTACGAGCAGTACTTC
CDR3 protein: CASSDPGTGHYEQYF

D gene: NA
J gene: TRBJ2-3
clone size: NA
V gene: TRBV30
CDR3 DNA: TGTGCCTGGAGTGTGGGGGGCCAATGGGATACGCAGTATTTT
CDR3 protein: CAWSVGGQWDTQYF

D gene: NA
J gene: TRBJ1-5
clone size: NA
V gene: TRBV6-6
CDR3 DNA: TGTGCCAGCAGTGGACCTGATCAGCCCCAGCATTTT
CDR3 protein: CASSGPDQPQHF

D gene: NA
J gene: TRBJ1-5
clone size: NA
V gene: TRBV19
CDR3 DNA: TGTGCCAGTAGTATATCGGTTTATAGCAATCAGCCCCAGCATTTT
CDR3 protein: CASSISVYSNQPQHF